The present entry profiles one TCR beta chain with its context. UMIs were added to TCR cDNA along with a universal primer site when it was made by 5'RACE template switching. TCRdb re-derived calls from the 5' RACE reads in MiXCR, one entry per CDR3 protein. The repertoire holds about 96,000 distinct CDR3 sequences, with more than 7.5% as singletons. This sample stems from a study of T cells after yellow fever vaccination. Across the whole study: Any fraction with a low cell number was prepared using SMART-Seq v4 Ultra Low Input. Study-level points and caveats: A secondary response was less intense yet reached its peak sooner, at day 5 versus 15. High-abundance clonotypes from the bulk population could contaminate FACS-sorted repertoires.

The germline V gene encodes CDR1 MGHRA and CDR2 YSYEKL. J was trimmed by 6 bases and V by 3 bases; bases with no gene match: 13. The CDR3 consists of 17 residues. The chain joins TRBV4-1 to TRBJ2-3; 9 bases fit TRBD2. The sequence was obtained from a man aged 18 to 30 who received the YFV17D yellow fever vaccine. The sequences come from CD8+ T cells not binding an NS4B(214-222) dextramer, sorted from PBMCs, collected around 15 days after the first yellow fever vaccination. The DNA for the CDR3 is TGCGCCAGCAGCCAGCGCGGGGGGGGGGCCCCCTTGGATACGCAGTATTTT. Translation gives CASSQRGGGAPLDTQYF.